This T cell receptor (beta chain) was recovered during a study of blood T cell repertoires in COVID-19. About the study: Material from acute and convalescent COVID-19 was sourced from the United States, Italy and Spain.

The repertoire was sequenced with immunoSEQ multiplex PCR; TCRdb's copy has only in-frame clones and lacks some. The sample records about 300,000 clones, approximately 90% being singletons. Clinical history as reported by participants underpinned cohort assignment. Recovered Cohort 3 donors showed two negative PCRs, clearance, or symptom resolution. This CDR3 spans 13 amino acids. The V and J ends lost 5 bases and 3 bases respectively, with 11 bases between them. The V gene's germline CDR1 is MDHEN and CDR2 SYDVKM. The receptor's source is a woman younger than 30 who had recovered from COVID-19. Material: PBMCs or T cells enriched from blood (not recorded which). The rearrangement links TRBV28 to TRBJ2-7; D call uncertain. CDR3 coding DNA: TGTGCCAGCAGTGGGCCAGGCCTCTACGAGCAGTACTTC. Translated: CASSGPGLYEQYF.